This T cell receptor beta chain was recovered during a study of shared clonotypes between healthy human individuals (TCRdb year 2020). For the study in its entirety: The cohort included three men and a couple of women between 18 and 49 years of age. For each donor, CD4 naive and CD4 memory were each given three plates, CD8 naive was given two plates, and CD8 memory was given one plate. Leukapheresis yielded between about 0.85 and 10 billion PBMCs per donor. To increase sequencing depth and limit assay-specific biases, different laboratories used diverse techniques to prepare libraries and sequence TCR repertoires. To estimate repertoire size and how much clonotype sharing occurs between individuals, the study deeply sequenced the blood TCR repertoires of several healthy adults.

Using the deep immunoSEQ assay, multiplex PCR amplified TCR CDR3 regions from genomic DNA. Extracted genomic DNA from each cell subset was spread evenly across all wells of several immunoSEQ 96-well plates, with each plate serving as a replicate. For sorted subsets, approximately 190 ng of genomic DNA, equivalent to about 30,000 T cell genomes, went into each replicate PCR. Purified libraries were measured with a Qubit 3.0 fluorometer, size-checked on a Bioanalyzer 2100, and measured again with the KAPA Library Quantification kit. Every immunoSEQ 96-well plate was sequenced on a dedicated single-read 150-cycle Illumina NextSeq 550 flow cell. Turning to the authors' computational methods: Because the immunoSEQ output included only junctional sequences and no quality scores, the filtering could not be the same as the filtering used for full-length reads. Sequences were annotated with PyIR, a Python wrapper for IgBLAST v1.9, and V/J genes and CDR3 were assigned using IMGT germline references. Reads with weak V/J assignments (E-value above 1e-6), missing CDR3, stop codons, out-of-frame junctions, or ambiguous translated residues were removed. V3J clonotypes were defined as sequences sharing an identical inferred V gene, J gene, and CDR3 amino acid sequence. Percentage overlap between repertoires was computed as shared unique clonotypes divided by the size of the smaller repertoire. Repertoire richness was assessed with RTK rarefaction, the Chao1 estimator, and Recon v2.1 estimates of unobserved clonotypes. Generation probabilities for all TCRbeta clonotypes obtained by the gDNA method from a handful of donors were computed using OLGA. TCRdb mirrors the immuneACCESS table, restricted to in-frame sequences. Some clones are absent from its copies; in checked studies, under half trace to an unresolved V gene, and the reason for the others is unknown. V and J calls and clone size follow that table, whereas D and trimming were derived from the DNA. For this sample the table gives just over 2,000,000 clones, of which just under 95% were detected only once. The ten largest clonotypes hold about 1.1% of the sample.

The germline V gene provides CDR1 MNHEY and CDR2 SVGAGI. V is clipped by 5 bases and J by 0 bases, and the sequence between their germline boundaries is 11 bases long. Taken from cysteine to phenylalanine, the CDR3 has 15 residues. Kept here is only the CDR3 DNA, which spans 45 bases and is read in frame from base 1. Turning to this clone: Its antigen is currently not known. It has no much larger one-base neighbor in the sample; base qualities were not kept.

CD8 naive samples were CD45RO-negative cells positively selected for CCR7, giving a CD45RA+CCR7+ population that excluded TemRA cells. Healthy HIV-negative adults with no recently reported acute infections or vaccinations were included as donors. Every donor was a Caucasian adult living in Nashville, Tennessee, USA. After blood collection by leukapheresis, PBMCs were isolated using Ficoll-Histopaque density gradient centrifugation and then cryopreserved in the vapor phase of liquid nitrogen. Analytical flow cytometry was used to check the purity and quantity of every magnetically sorted T cell population. Each sorted fraction had its genomic DNA isolated and then quantified by UV absorbance on a Nanodrop 2000c. The research as a whole found: Pairwise subsampling led to the expectation that sequencing depth would affect the degree of clonotype sharing among donors. Higher generation probabilities were observed for clonotypes shared by all four sorted-subset donors than for non-shared clonotypes. Sampling was restricted to blood, and TCR repertoires in tissue are likely to differ from TCR repertoires in blood. Larger estimated clonotype richness was generally found for naive subsets than for memory subsets. Incomplete sequencing was indicated by rarefaction of sorted-subset datasets, despite the large sequencing depth. Because the study included only a small number of donors, the genetic and exposure-history diversity represented was limited. When a handful of donors were compared, the shared fraction of clonotypes was about 5.2% for naive CD4, 3.5% for naive CD8, 2% to 2.5% for memory CD4, and 0.3% to 0.5% for memory CD8.

Sequencing input: naive CD8+ T cells sorted from blood. This sample's cell subset or site label indicates: CD45RA+CCR7+. The rearrangement combines TRBV6-5 with TRBJ2-1; TRBD2 is a weak D gene call, 5 bases matching. This receptor was taken from a man aged 18 to 35 in good health. The DNA sequence follows: TGTGCCAGCAGTGCCGGACTGAGCTCCTACAATGAGCAGTTCTTC. Its protein reads: CASSAGLSSYNEQFF.